The 20 T cell receptor beta chains in this list originate from one sample, sequenced in a study of T-cell memory formation after mild COVID-19. MiXCR, applied by TCRdb to the 5' RACE reads, yields one record per CDR3 protein. The data contain about 390,000 distinct CDR3 sequences, approximately 15% of them seen just once; the ten biggest clones take up 20% to 25%. Sequences were obtained from PBMCs or a T cell subset sorted from them (not recorded which). The receptors derive from a man between 18 and 29 years old who had mild COVID-19 (a few samples of this study predate the infection). Cell type and time point are not known.

The chain joins TRBV10-1 to TRBJ2-2; no firm D call. Germline-derived CDR1 and CDR2 are WNHNN and SYGVQD (reference sequence). This CDR3 contains 15 residues. V lost 3 bases and J lost 4, with 12 bases in between. The CDR3 here is CASSDRASITGELFF. DNA for the CDR3: TGCGCCAGCAGTGATAGAGCATCAATCACCGGGGAGCTGTTTTTT.

This chain connects TRBV28 to TRBJ1-6; D is undetermined. The CDR3 sequence is 14 residues long. CDR1 is MDHEN, CDR2 SYDVKM, per germline. V was pared by 6 bases and J by 0 bases, with 6 bases between. CDR3: CASRGISYNSPLHF. The DNA of the CDR3 is TGTGCCAGCAGGGGGATCTCCTATAATTCACCCCTCCACTTT.

The sample holds a few counts of this clonotype. The chain is built from TRBV15 and TRBJ2-5; TRBD1 aligns across 7 bases. Looked up from germline, CDR1 is LNHNV and CDR2 is YYDKDF (reference sequence). The CDR3 length is 15 residues. Trimming cost V 5 bases and J 5 bases; bases outside gene matches: 11. CDR3 in amino acids: CATSLSRGTRETQYF. The CDR3 region has the DNA TGTGCCACCAGCCTAAGCAGGGGGACAAGGGAGACCCAGTACTTC. The full variable domain, in which reference TRBV15 and TRBJ2-5 provide the parts outside the CDR3, is DAMVIQNPRYQVTQFGKPVTLSCSQTLNHNVMYWYQQKSSQAPKLLFHYYDKDFNNEADTPDNFQSRRPNTSFCFLDIRSPGLGDTAMYLCATSLSRGTRETQYFGPGTRLLVL.

This chain links TRBV4-3 with TRBJ2-1; 7 bases are shared with TRBD2. The CDR3 is made up of 16 amino acids. The J segment lost 7 bases and the V segment lost 0 bases, leaving 9 bases of the junction unmatched. Germline values: CDR1 LGHNA, CDR2 YSLEER. The CDR3 spells CASSQDPVGGRNEQFF. The CDR3 DNA reads TGCGCCAGCAGCCAAGATCCGGTCGGGGGGAGGAATGAGCAGTTCTTC.

This chain links TRBV6-6 with TRBJ2-7; D uncertain. Looked up from germline, CDR1 is MNHNY and CDR2 is SVGAGI (reference sequence). The CDR3 is 13 amino acids. V lost 6 bases and J 3 bases, leaving 12 bases between the germline ends. CDR3 coding DNA: TGTGCCAGCAGCCCTAAGATAGACTACGAGCAGTACGTC. Translation gives CASSPKIDYEQYV.

The V and J genes are TRBV4-3 and TRBJ2-7, with 9 positions matching TRBD1. Germline loops: CDR1 LGHNA, CDR2 YSLEER. This CDR3 has 19 amino acids. The V and J ends lost 0 bases and 2 bases, in that order; junction bases with no gene match: 14. The CDR3 coding sequence is TGCGCCAGCAGCCAAGATCGTGGCTGGGACAGGGACAGTGCCTACGAGCAGTACTTC. Translation gives CASSQDRGWDRDSAYEQYF.

V and J are TRBV20-1 and TRBJ2-1, with 7 bases matching TRBD1. Germline-derived CDR1 and CDR2 are DFQATT and SNEGSKA (reference sequence). The ends lost 7 bases at V and 10 bases at J; junction bases unmatched: 16. This CDR3 has 14 residues. CDR3 DNA sequence: TGCAGTGTCCCGATGGCACAGGGGCCTAGGGAGCAGTTCTTC. Translated: CSVPMAQGPREQFF.

The gene calls are TRBV7-9 and TRBJ1-1; D not certain. V dropped 5 bases and J dropped 6 bases, with 22 bases sitting between them. The germline V gene has CDR1 SEHNR and CDR2 FQNEAQ (reference sequence). CDR3 size: 16 residues. CDR3 DNA sequence: TGTGCCAGCAGCCCGGCCCGGATCGCCCAAGGCGCTGAAGCTTTCTTT. It is translated as CASSPARIAQGAEAFF.

This clonotype was seen only a few times. The chain carries TRBV7-9 and TRBJ1-5; 8 nucleotides line up with TRBD1. Trimming cost V 5 bases and J 4 bases; bases outside gene matches: 7. Looked up from germline, CDR1 is SEHNR and CDR2 is FQNEAQ (reference sequence). The CDR3 totals 15 residues. CDR3 sequence (DNA): TGTGCCAGCAGCCGAGGGACAGGCGATAATCAGCCCCAGCATTTT. It translates to CASSRGTGDNQPQHF. Variable domain in full (rest from reference TRBV7-9 and TRBJ1-5): DTGVSQNPRHKITKRGQNVTFRCDPISEHNRLYWYRQTLGQGPEFLTYFQNEAQLEKSRLLSDRFSAERPKGSFSTLEIQRTEQGDSAMYLCASSRGTGDNQPQHFGDGTRLSIL.

The chain is built from TRBV12-3 or TRBV12-4 and TRBJ2-5, with D hard to call. This CDR3 has 14 amino acids. V shed 3 bases and J shed 5 bases, with 13 bases lying between them. CDR3 loop: CASSFEGFRETQYF. CDR3 bases: TGTGCCAGCAGTTTCGAAGGGTTCAGGGAGACCCAGTACTTC.

This clonotype was picked up a small number of times. The chain joins TRBV7-8 to TRBJ2-5; no clear D. The germline V gene encodes CDR1 SGHVS and CDR2 FQNEAQ. There are 14 residues in the CDR3. Trimming stripped 7 bases from V and 5 bases from J, with 17 bases between. CDR3: CASTQTVGWETQYF. As DNA, the CDR3 is TGTGCCAGCACCCAAACGGTGGGGTGGGAGACCCAGTACTTC.

The table lists this clonotype with many counts. The chain has TRBV3-1 and TRBJ2-3; 14 nucleotides align to TRBD2. Germline CDR1 reads LGHDT; CDR2 reads YNNKEL (reference sequence). The CDR3 runs to 18 residues. The trim removed 4 bases at V and 10 bases at J, leaving 16 bases unmatched. CDR3 DNA sequence: TGTGCCAGCAGCCTCCTGGGACTAGCGGGGGACCCCCGCCACTCGCAGTATTTT. Protein: CASSLLGLAGDPRHSQYF.

The chain carries TRBV10-3 and TRBJ2-2, with no clear D. The CDR3 is 12 residues long. V gave up 4 bases and J gave up 5 bases, with 5 bases separating them. CDR1 is ENHRY, CDR2 SYGVKD, per germline. CDR3 protein: CAISGETGELFF. The CDR3 DNA reads as TGTGCCATCAGTGGGGAAACCGGGGAGCTGTTTTTT.

In this sample, this clonotype turned up a few times. The rearrangement links TRBV5-1 to TRBJ1-6; no clear D gene. Germline loops: CDR1 SGHRS, CDR2 YFSETQ. V shed 0 bases and J shed 7 bases, with 8 bases lying between them. This CDR3 is 14 amino acids long. The CDR3: CASSLADGNSPLHF. CDR3 sequence (DNA): TGCGCCAGCAGCTTGGCCGACGGCAATTCACCCCTCCACTTT.

This clonotype appeared a few times. This rearrangement joins TRBV5-5 to TRBJ1-5, with 9 bases that match TRBD1. The CDR3 consists of 16 residues. In germline, CDR1 is SGHKS, CDR2 YYEKEE (reference sequence). V dropped 4 bases and J dropped 7; count of bases not matched to a gene: 12. DNA for the CDR3: TGTGCCAGCAGCCGGATAGGACAGGGGACAAACCAGCCCCAGCATTTT. This codes for CASSRIGQGTNQPQHF.

The genes are TRBV11-2 and TRBJ2-1; 13 bases are a match to TRBD2. CDR1 is SGHAT and CDR2 is FQNNGV in the germline V gene. V was pared by 6 bases and J by 8 bases, with 7 bases of the junction left unmatched. This CDR3 is built from 15 residues. CDR3 sequence (DNA): TGTGCCAGCAGGCCGACTAGCGGGAGGTGGGATGAGCAGTTCTTC. Residues: CASRPTSGRWDEQFF.

This clonotype was seen a few times. This chain joins TRBV29-1 and TRBJ2-1; 8 positions agree with TRBD1. Germline values: CDR1 SQVTM, CDR2 ANQGSEA. Trimming took 5 bases from V and 0 from J; bases not matched to a gene: 0. The CDR3 has 13 residues. This chain's CDR3 is CSVTGGSYNEQFF. The CDR3, as DNA: TGCAGCGTTACAGGGGGCTCCTACAATGAGCAGTTCTTC.

The V gene is TRBV3-1, the J gene TRBJ1-2, with D possibly being TRBD1 (5 bases). Germline V gene lookup returns CDR1 LGHDT and CDR2 YNNKEL (reference sequence). The CDR3 sequence is 15 residues long. The V and J ends lost 4 bases and 4 bases respectively, with 16 bases between them. CDR3 in DNA: TGTGCCAGCAGCCTGGGGACGTCTCGACCCTATGGCTACACCTTC. Translating gives CASSLGTSRPYGYTF.

The J gene is TRBJ2-3, the V gene TRBV7-9; D perhaps matches TRBD1 (5 bases). Between the trimmed V and J ends, which lost 6 bases and 1 base, there was a span of 11 bases. Per germline, CDR1 SEHNR and CDR2 FQNEAQ (reference sequence). The CDR3 contains 14 residues. CDR3 loop: CASRDLRGTDTQYF. The CDR3 nucleotides read TGTGCCAGCAGGGACCTCAGGGGCACAGATACGCAGTATTTT.

This chain connects TRBV18 to TRBJ1-6; the match to TRBD1 covers 7 bases. The CDR3 is 13 residues long. Per germline, CDR1 KGHSH and CDR2 LQKENI. The trim removed 3 bases at V and 14 bases at J, leaving 7 bases unmatched. DNA for the CDR3: TGTGCCAGCTCACCGGGACAGAATTATGCCCTCCACTTT. Translating it yields CASSPGQNYALHF.